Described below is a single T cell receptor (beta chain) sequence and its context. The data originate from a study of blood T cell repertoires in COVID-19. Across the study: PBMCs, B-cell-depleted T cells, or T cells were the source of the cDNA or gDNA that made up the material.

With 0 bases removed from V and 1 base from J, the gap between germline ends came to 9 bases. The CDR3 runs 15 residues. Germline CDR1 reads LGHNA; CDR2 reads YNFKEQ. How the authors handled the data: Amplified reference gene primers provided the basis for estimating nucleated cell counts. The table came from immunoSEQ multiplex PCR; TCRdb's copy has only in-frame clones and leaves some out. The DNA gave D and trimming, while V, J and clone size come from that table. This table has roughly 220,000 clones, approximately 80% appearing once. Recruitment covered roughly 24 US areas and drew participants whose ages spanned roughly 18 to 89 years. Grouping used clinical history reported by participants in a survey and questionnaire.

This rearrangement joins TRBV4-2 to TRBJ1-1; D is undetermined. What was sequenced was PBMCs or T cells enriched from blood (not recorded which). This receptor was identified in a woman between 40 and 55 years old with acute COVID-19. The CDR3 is CASSQDLGKNTEAFF. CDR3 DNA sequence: TGTGCCAGCAGCCAAGATCTTGGCAAGAACACTGAAGCTTTCTTT.